The T cell receptor (beta chain) under discussion was sequenced for a study of shared clonotypes between healthy human individuals. Points from the study as a whole: It was anticipated that sequencing depth would influence how many clonotypes donors shared.

Positive CCR7 selection of CD45RO-negative cells yielded the naive CD8 cells, and terminally differentiated effector memory CD45RA+ cells were excluded. The study drew all its donors from Caucasian adults living in Nashville, Tennessee. The CDR3 loop spans 14 amino acids. CDR1 and CDR2 (germline): SGHTA, FQGNSA. The V gene lost 3 bases and the J gene lost 0 bases, with 6 bases spanning the gap. Here immunoSEQ multiplex PCR was the method, and the copy in TCRdb shows in-frame clones only, minus some. The profile covers some 1,900,000 clones, with approximately 94% appearing a single time and approximately 1.2% taken by the ten largest. As regards this clone: Its antigen remains unidentified.

This TCR was sampled from a man younger than 35 in good health. The sequencing input was naive CD8+ T cells sorted from blood. This rearrangement joins TRBV7-2 to TRBJ1-3; no firm D call. CDR3 region: CASSFDNSGNTIYF. CDR3 DNA: TGTGCCAGCAGCTTTGACAACTCTGGAAACACCATATATTTT.